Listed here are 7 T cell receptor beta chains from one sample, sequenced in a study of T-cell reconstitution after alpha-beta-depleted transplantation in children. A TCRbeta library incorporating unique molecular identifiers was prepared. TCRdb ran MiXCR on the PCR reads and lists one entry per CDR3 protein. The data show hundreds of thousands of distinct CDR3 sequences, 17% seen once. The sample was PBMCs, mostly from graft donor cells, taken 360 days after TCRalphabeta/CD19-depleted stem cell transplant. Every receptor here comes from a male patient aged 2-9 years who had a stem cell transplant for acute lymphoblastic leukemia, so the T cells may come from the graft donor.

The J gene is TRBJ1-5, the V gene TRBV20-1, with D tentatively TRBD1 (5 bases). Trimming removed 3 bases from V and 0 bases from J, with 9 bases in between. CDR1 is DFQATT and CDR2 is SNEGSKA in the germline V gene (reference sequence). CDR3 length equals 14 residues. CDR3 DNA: TGCAGTGCTAGGGGACTCGGTAGCAATCAGCCCCAGCATTTT. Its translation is CSARGLGSNQPQHF.

CDR3 bases: TGCAGTGCTGGGGGCGGGGGGGCCGGTAATGAGCAGTTCTTC. Amino acids: CSAGGGGAGNEQFF. The chain is built from TRBV20-1 and TRBJ2-1, with 9 bases matching TRBD2. Germline CDR1 is DFQATT and CDR2 is SNEGSKA (reference sequence). V was clipped by 5 bases and J by 7 bases; unmatched bases: 9. The CDR3 spans 14 residues.

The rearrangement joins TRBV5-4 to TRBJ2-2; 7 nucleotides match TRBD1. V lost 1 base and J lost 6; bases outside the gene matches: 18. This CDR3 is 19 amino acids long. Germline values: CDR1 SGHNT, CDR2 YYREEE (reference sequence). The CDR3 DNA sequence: TGTGCCAGCAGCTTGACGGGTTCGACAGGGCTTATAGTCTCCGGGGAGCTGTTTTTT. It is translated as CASSLTGSTGLIVSGELFF. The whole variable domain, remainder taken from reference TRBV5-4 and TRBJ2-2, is ETGVTQSPTHLIKTRGQQVTLRCSSQSGHNTVSWYQQALGQGPQFIFQYYREEENGRGNFPPRFSGLQFPNYSSELNVNALELDDSALYLCASSLTGSTGLIVSGELFFGEGSRLTVL.

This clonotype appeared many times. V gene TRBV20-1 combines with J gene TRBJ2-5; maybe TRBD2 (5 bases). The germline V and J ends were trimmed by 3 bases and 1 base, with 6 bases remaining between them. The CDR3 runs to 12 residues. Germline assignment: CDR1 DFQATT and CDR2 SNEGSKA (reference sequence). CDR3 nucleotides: TGCAGTGCTAGGGACTTCCAAGAGACCCAGTACTTC. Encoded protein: CSARDFQETQYF.

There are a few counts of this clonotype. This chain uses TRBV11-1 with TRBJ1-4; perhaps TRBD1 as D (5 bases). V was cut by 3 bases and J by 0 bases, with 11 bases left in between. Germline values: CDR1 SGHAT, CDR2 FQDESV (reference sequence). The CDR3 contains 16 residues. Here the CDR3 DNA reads TGTGCCAGCAGCTTCGCAGGGACTGCAACTAATGAAAAACTGTTTTTT. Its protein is CASSFAGTATNEKLFF.

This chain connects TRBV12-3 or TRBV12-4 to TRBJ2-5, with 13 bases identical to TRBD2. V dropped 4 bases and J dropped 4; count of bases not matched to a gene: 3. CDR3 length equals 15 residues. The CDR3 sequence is CASSSLAGGRETQYF. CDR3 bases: TGTGCCAGCAGTTCACTAGCGGGGGGGCGAGAGACCCAGTACTTC.

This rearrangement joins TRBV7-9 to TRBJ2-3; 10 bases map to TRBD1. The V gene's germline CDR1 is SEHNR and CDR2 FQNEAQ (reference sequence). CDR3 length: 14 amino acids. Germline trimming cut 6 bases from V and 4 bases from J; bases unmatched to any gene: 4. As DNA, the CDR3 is TGTGCCAGCAGTTGGACAGGGGGTCCAGATACGCAGTATTTT. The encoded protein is CASSWTGGPDTQYF.